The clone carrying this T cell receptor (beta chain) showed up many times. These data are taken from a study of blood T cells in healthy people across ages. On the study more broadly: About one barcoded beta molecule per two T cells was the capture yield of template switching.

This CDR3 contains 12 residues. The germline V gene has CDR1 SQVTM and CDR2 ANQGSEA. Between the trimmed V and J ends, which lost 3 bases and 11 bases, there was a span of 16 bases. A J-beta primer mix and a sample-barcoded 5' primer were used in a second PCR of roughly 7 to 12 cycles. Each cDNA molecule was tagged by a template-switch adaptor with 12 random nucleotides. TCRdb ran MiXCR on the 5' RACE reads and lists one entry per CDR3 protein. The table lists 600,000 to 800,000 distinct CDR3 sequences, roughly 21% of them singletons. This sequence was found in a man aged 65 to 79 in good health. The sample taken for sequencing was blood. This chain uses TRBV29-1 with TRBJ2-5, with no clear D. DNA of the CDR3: TGCAGCGTTGAGGAGAATGGCAGTGAGCAGTACTTC. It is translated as CSVEENGSEQYF.